A single sample is the source of the 28 T cell receptor beta chains below, sequenced in a study of human thymus T cells (dated by TCRdb to about 2020). Receptor libraries were prepared by the immunoSEQ multiplex PCR assay. The clones in this table, taken by TCRdb from immuneACCESS, are in-frame only. Not every clone is retained; where verified, under half of the shortfall comes from an unresolved V gene, and the cause of the rest is unknown. Counted in this sample were about 60,000 clones; approximately 95% of them appeared once. Together, the top ten hold under 7% of the sample. Sequencing was carried out using blood. The receptor set was obtained from a boy in the first two years of life with a congenital heart defect but otherwise immunologically healthy.

The chain uses TRBV7-3 and TRBJ2-5; either TRBD1 or TRBD2 may supply D (5 bases each). V gave up 5 bases and J gave up 5 bases, with 15 bases separating them. The germline gives CDR1 SGHTA, CDR2 FQGTGA. This CDR3 has 14 amino acids. The CDR3 DNA is TGTGCCAGCAGCCCTGGGACGGCCCGTGAGACCCAGTACTTC. Protein sequence: CASSPGTARETQYF. Combining the CDR3 with reference TRBV7-3 and TRBJ2-5 gives the whole variable domain GAGVSQTPSNKVTEKGKYVELRCDPISGHTALYWYRQSLGQGPEFLIYFQGTGAADDSGLPNDRFFAVRPEGSVSTLKIQRTERGDSAVYLCASSPGTARETQYFGPGTRLLVL.

DNA of the CDR3: TGTGCCACCAGCAGAGATGTGACTAGAAACTATGACGAGCAGTACTTC. It codes for CATSRDVTRNYDEQYF. V gene TRBV15 combines with J gene TRBJ2-7; maybe TRBD2 (6 bases). V lost 0 bases, J lost 5 bases, and 17 bases lay in between. Germline V gene sequence: CDR1 LNHNV, CDR2 YYDKDF (reference sequence). The CDR3 spans 16 residues.

This clone was picked up one time. The chain links TRBV2 to TRBJ2-1; the match to TRBD2 covers 15 bases. There are 19 residues in the CDR3. Germline CDR1 SNHLY, CDR2 FYNNEI. Germline trimming cut 4 bases from V and 0 bases from J; bases unmatched to any gene: 7. This CDR3 reads CASSGTSGRAMSSYNEQFF. In DNA, the CDR3 is TGTGCCAGCAGTGGGACTAGCGGGAGGGCCATGAGCTCCTACAATGAGCAGTTCTTC.

The chain employs TRBV19 and TRBJ1-5; tentatively, D is TRBD1 (5 bases). Trimming stripped 4 bases from V and 7 bases from J, with 14 bases between. Per the germline V gene, CDR1 is LNHDA and CDR2 is SQIVND (reference sequence). The CDR3 covers 14 residues. CDR3 loop: CASSTGRVYQPQHF. CDR3 nucleotide sequence: TGTGCCAGTAGTACAGGGAGGGTTTACCAGCCCCAGCATTTT.

The V and J genes are TRBV28 and TRBJ2-7; 7 bases are shared with TRBD2. The CDR3 covers 15 residues. Germline V gene lookup returns CDR1 MDHEN and CDR2 SYDVKM. J was trimmed by 2 bases and V by 2 bases; bases with no gene match: 6. The CDR3 DNA reads TGTGCCAGCAGTTTAGTGGCGGGGGTCCCCTACGAGCAGTACTTC. Protein sequence: CASSLVAGVPYEQYF.

This clone was seen a few times. The sample holds other DNA sequences that translate to the same CDR3. This chain links TRBV2 with TRBJ1-2; TRBD1 matches 8 bases. Germline V gene data show CDR1 as SNHLY and CDR2 as FYNNEI. This CDR3 is 13 amino acids long. V was clipped by 5 bases and J by 4 bases; unmatched bases: 3. This chain's CDR3 is CASSRTGGYGYTF. In nucleotides, the CDR3 is TGTGCCAGCAGTCGTACAGGGGGCTATGGCTACACCTTC.

This clone has a single count. The V gene is TRBV7-9, the J gene TRBJ2-7, with a tentative D call TRBD2 (5 bases). The V end was cut by 2 bases, the J end by 2 bases, with 22 bases between. From germline, CDR1 is SEHNR and CDR2 FQNEAQ (reference sequence). The CDR3 covers 18 residues. CDR3 sequence: CASSLRAPSGSGAYEQYF. The CDR3 DNA sequence: TGTGCCAGCAGCTTACGTGCCCCTTCGGGCAGCGGAGCCTACGAGCAGTACTTC.

The chain is built from TRBV10-1 and TRBJ2-1; 7 bases are a match to TRBD2. The CDR3 is 13 residues long. V lost 5 bases and J lost 3; bases outside the gene matches: 1. Germline V lookup: CDR1 WNHNN, CDR2 SYGVQD (reference sequence). CDR3 bases: TGCGCCAGCAGTAGCGGGGTCTACAATGAGCAGTTCTTC. Its protein product is CASSSGVYNEQFF.

V gene TRBV7-6 combines with J gene TRBJ2-1; 8 bases fit TRBD2. The germline V gene encodes CDR1 SGHVS and CDR2 FNYEAQ. The CDR3 length is 16 residues. V lost 3 bases and J lost 5; bases outside the gene matches: 9. This CDR3 is CASSFRGGGQNNEQFF. CDR3 coding DNA: TGTGCCAGCAGCTTTCGGGGCGGGGGGCAAAACAATGAGCAGTTCTTC.

This clone was counted a single time. This sequence joins TRBV18 and TRBJ2-3; 7 bases match TRBD2. This CDR3 comprises 16 residues. The V gene's germline CDR1 is KGHSH and CDR2 LQKENI. J was trimmed by 6 bases and V by 1 base; bases with no gene match: 10. The CDR3 here is CASSPRPGGHGDTQYF. DNA for the CDR3: TGTGCCAGCTCACCACGCCCGGGAGGTCATGGTGATACGCAGTATTTT.

V is TRBV19 and J is TRBJ2-5; 13 bases match TRBD2. Trimming cost V 3 bases and J 3 bases; bases outside gene matches: 1. The V gene's germline CDR1 is LNHDA and CDR2 SQIVND (reference sequence). The CDR3 is 15 residues long. CDR3 coding DNA: TGTGCCAGTAGTATTACTAGCGGGAGGGAAGAGACCCAGTACTTC. This sequence encodes CASSITSGREETQYF.

The rearrangement links TRBV5-6 to TRBJ2-1; D ambiguous. Germline assignment: CDR1 SGHDT and CDR2 YYEEEE. V was clipped by 0 bases and J by 3 bases, with 16 bases between them. The CDR3 consists of 17 residues. CDR3 loop: CASSLAGWYTSYNEQFF. The CDR3 nucleotides are TGTGCCAGCAGCTTGGCCGGATGGTACACGAGCTACAATGAGCAGTTCTTC.

The V and J genes are TRBV19 and TRBJ1-1; 7 nucleotides agree with TRBD1. The CDR3 has 15 amino acids. V was clipped by 6 bases and J by 0 bases; unmatched bases: 7. Per the germline V gene, CDR1 is LNHDA and CDR2 is SQIVND (reference sequence). The CDR3 coding sequence is TGTGCCAGTAGGCTGGGACAGCAGCTGAACACTGAAGCTTTCTTT. Protein: CASRLGQQLNTEAFF.

The chain carries TRBV2 and TRBJ2-5; TRBD2 matches at 16 bases. The CDR3 contains 18 residues. Germline V gene lookup returns CDR1 SNHLY and CDR2 FYNNEI. V trimming: 7 bases; J trimming: 5 bases; junction bases outside the gene matches: 13. The CDR3 loop reads CASIRGGLAGGPAETQYF. In DNA form, the CDR3 reads TGTGCCAGCATTAGAGGGGGACTAGCGGGAGGGCCGGCGGAGACCCAGTACTTC.

This clone came up once. The chain recombines TRBV20-1 with TRBJ2-5, with 7 bases aligning to TRBD1. The V segment lost 3 bases and the J segment 5 bases; nucleotides outside the gene matches: 0. CDR1 is DFQATT, CDR2 SNEGSKA, per germline (reference sequence). The CDR3 runs 11 residues. The CDR3 loop is CSARTGETQYF. CDR3 nucleotide sequence: TGCAGTGCTAGGACAGGGGAGACCCAGTACTTC.

The gene calls are TRBV7-2 and TRBJ2-5; no firm D call. Trimming pared 5 bases from V and 7 bases from J, leaving 11 bases between. Germline loops: CDR1 SGHTA, CDR2 FQGNSA. The CDR3 covers 12 residues. The CDR3 region has the DNA TGTGCCAGCAGCGTCCTTCTAGGGACCCAGTACTTC. It yields the protein CASSVLLGTQYF.

This chain links TRBV10-3 with TRBJ2-1; 11 bases match TRBD2. The CDR3 sequence is 15 residues long. Germline V gives CDR1 ENHRY, CDR2 SYGVKD. The V gene end was trimmed by 5 bases and the J gene end by 2 bases; junction bases not matched to a gene: 2. CDR3 residues: CAISLTSGAYNEQFF. In DNA form, the CDR3 reads TGTGCCATCAGTCTGACTAGCGGGGCCTACAATGAGCAGTTCTTC.

The chain recombines TRBV29-1 with TRBJ2-1, with 9 positions matching TRBD2. Germline V lookup: CDR1 SQVTM, CDR2 ANQGSEA. The CDR3 runs 19 residues. J gave up 0 bases and V 3 bases, and 15 bases lay outside the gene matches. DNA for the CDR3: TGCAGCGTTGAGGGGCCTTGGCGGGAGGGTTCCCGCTCCTACAATGAGCAGTTCTTC. Its translation is CSVEGPWREGSRSYNEQFF.

V is TRBV20-1 and J is TRBJ2-7; the D gene is possibly TRBD1 (5 bases). CDR3 length: 11 residues. V lost 3 bases and J lost 2, with 5 bases in between. Germline loops: CDR1 DFQATT, CDR2 SNEGSKA (reference sequence). The CDR3 DNA reads as TGCAGTGCTAGGGACACCTACGAGCAGTACTTC. Amino acid sequence: CSARDTYEQYF.

V gene TRBV5-1 combines with J gene TRBJ2-3; 9 bases fit TRBD1. Looked up from germline, CDR1 is SGHRS and CDR2 is YFSETQ. There are 14 residues in the CDR3. V lost 2 bases to trimming and J lost 3 bases; unmatched junction nucleotides: 1. CDR3 in DNA: TGCGCCAGCAGCTTCGGACAGGGGACAGATACGCAGTATTTT. Its protein product is CASSFGQGTDTQYF.

The chain joins TRBV28 to TRBJ2-2; TRBD2 matches 16 bases. V lost 2 bases and J lost 6; bases outside the gene matches: 0. CDR3 length equals 16 residues. From germline, CDR1 is MDHEN and CDR2 SYDVKM. Here the CDR3 DNA reads TGTGCCAGCAGTTTAGGGACTAGCGGGAGGGCCGGGGAGCTGTTTTTT. Protein product: CASSLGTSGRAGELFF.

The rearrangement joins TRBV7-2 to TRBJ1-4, with D hard to call. Germline CDR1 reads SGHTA; CDR2 reads FQGNSA. This CDR3 has 16 residues. The V end was cut by 3 bases, the J end by 7 bases, with 18 bases between. DNA of the CDR3: TGTGCCAGCAGCTTTCTAGGGCCAGGAGCCGTTGAAAAACTGTTTTTT. Translating gives CASSFLGPGAVEKLFF. Together with reference TRBV7-2 and TRBJ1-4, the CDR3 gives the full variable domain: GAGVSQSPSNKVTEKGKDVELRCDPISGHTALYWYRQSLGQGLEFLIYFQGNSAPDKSGLPSDRFSAERTGGSVSTLTIQRTQQEDSAVYLCASSFLGPGAVEKLFFGSGTQLSVL.

The chain uses TRBV6-1 and TRBJ2-3; D is ambiguous. V lost 1 base to trimming and J lost 6 bases, with 11 bases between them. The CDR3 consists of 14 residues. In germline, CDR1 is MNHNS, CDR2 SASEGT. The DNA of the CDR3 is TGTGCCAGCAGTGAAGGACCGCTACGGGATACGCAGTATTTT. Protein product: CASSEGPLRDTQYF.

The chain links TRBV11-2 to TRBJ2-3, with D perhaps TRBD2 (6 bases). Germline V gene data show CDR1 as SGHAT and CDR2 as FQNNGV. The germline V and J ends were trimmed by 4 bases and 4 bases, with 18 bases remaining between them. The CDR3 has 16 amino acids. CDR3 nucleotides: TGTGCCAGCAGCTACCGGGACTTCGCCGAATCAGATACGCAGTATTTT. Translated: CASSYRDFAESDTQYF.

The chain is built from TRBV6-5 and TRBJ2-1, with no clear D. Trimming pared 6 bases from V and 6 bases from J, leaving 15 bases between. The CDR3 has 14 residues. Germline lookup yields CDR1 MNHEY and CDR2 SVGAGI. The CDR3 DNA reads as TGTGCCAGCAGGTTTCCCCCGGGTTCCAATGAGCAGTTCTTC. It specifies CASRFPPGSNEQFF.

In nucleotides, the CDR3 is TGTGCCAGCAGTTTATGGGTACTCCCCTCCTACAATGAGCAGTTCTTC. Its translation: CASSLWVLPSYNEQFF. This chain joins TRBV28 and TRBJ2-1; D unresolved. Germline V CDR1 and CDR2: MDHEN, SYDVKM. This CDR3 region has 16 residues. V was clipped by 0 bases and J by 0 bases, with 9 bases between them. The variable domain in full, with the rest retrieved from reference TRBV28 and TRBJ2-1, is DVKVTQSSRYLVKRTGEKVFLECVQDMDHENMFWYRQDPGLGLRLIYFSYDVKMKEKGDIPEGYSVSREKKERFSLILESASTNQTSMYLCASSLWVLPSYNEQFFGPGTRLTVL.

This CDR3 reads CASSLERHPNYGYTF. CDR3 bases: TGTGCCAGCAGCTTAGAACGGCACCCTAACTATGGCTACACCTTC. The gene calls are TRBV7-2 and TRBJ1-2; the D is unclear. The CDR3 has 15 residues. V dropped 1 base and J dropped 0 bases, with 9 bases sitting between them. Germline V gene data show CDR1 as SGHTA and CDR2 as FQGNSA.

The chain employs TRBV6-1 and TRBJ2-7; 8 bases map to TRBD1. V was clipped by 4 bases and J by 0 bases; unmatched bases: 5. The V gene's germline CDR1 is MNHNS and CDR2 SASEGT. CDR3 size: 15 residues. The CDR3 loop is CASSVGQGPSYEQYF. CDR3 in DNA: TGTGCCAGCAGTGTAGGACAGGGCCCCTCCTACGAGCAGTACTTC.